A single sample gave rise to the 32 T cell receptor beta chains below, sequenced in a study of blood T cell repertoires in COVID-19. TCRdb's copy holds only in-frame clones and misses some; the assay was immunoSEQ multiplex PCR. Counted here are fewer than 65,000 clones, 79% occurring once; the ten biggest clones make up under 30%. The sequencing sample was made of peripheral blood. The receptors shown here come from a man between 65 and 85 years old with acute or convalescent COVID-19.

This clone has just one count. This chain joins TRBV7-3 and TRBJ2-3; D not resolved. The CDR3 totals 16 residues. Germline-derived CDR1 and CDR2 are SGHTA and FQGTGA. V was clipped by 4 bases and J by 0 bases, with 14 bases between them. CDR3 loop: CASSSGRRTSTDTQYF. The CDR3, as DNA: TGTGCCAGCAGCTCAGGTAGGCGAACTAGCACAGATACGCAGTATTTT.

The genes are TRBV24-1 and TRBJ2-1; TRBD2 agrees at 12 bases. Per germline, CDR1 KGHDR and CDR2 SFDVKD. V was pared by 4 bases and J by 5 bases, with 8 bases of the junction left unmatched. The CDR3 covers 17 residues. The CDR3, as DNA: TGTGCCACCAGTGACACGTCTAGCGGGGGGGTCAACAATGAGCAGTTCTTC. As protein: CATSDTSSGGVNNEQFF.

This chain uses TRBV5-5 with TRBJ2-7; D is perhaps TRBD1 (6 bases). Trimming took 4 bases from V and 7 from J, leaving 21 bases between them. Germline assignment: CDR1 SGHKS and CDR2 YYEKEE (reference sequence). This CDR3 spans 15 amino acids. DNA of the CDR3: TGTGCCAGCAGCCCAAACGCGGACAGTGTAGGGGAGCAGTACTTC. Amino acids: CASSPNADSVGEQYF.

The chain recombines TRBV18 with TRBJ2-1; TRBD1 agrees at 7 bases. The CDR3 runs 13 residues. V dropped 0 bases and J dropped 12; count of bases not matched to a gene: 5. Germline V CDR1 and CDR2: KGHSH, LQKENI. The CDR3, as DNA: TGTGCCAGCTCACCACCACAGGGGTTAACGCAGTTCTTC. Amino acid sequence: CASSPPQGLTQFF.

The rearrangement uses TRBV5-1 and TRBJ2-3, with 8 bases aligning to TRBD2. The germline CDR1 and CDR2 sequences are SGHRS and YFSETQ. The CDR3 covers 14 residues. The V segment lost 2 bases and the J segment 4 bases; nucleotides outside the gene matches: 3. The CDR3 DNA reads TGCGCCAGCAGCTTAGCGGGAGCCTCAGATACGCAGTATTTT. Translated, it gives CASSLAGASDTQYF. Supplemented by reference TRBV5-1 and TRBJ2-3, the full variable domain reads KAGVTQTPRYLIKTRGQQVTLSCSPISGHRSVSWYQQTPGQGLQFLFEYFSETQRNKGNFPGRFSGRQFSNSRSEMNVSTLELGDSALYLCASSLAGASDTQYFGPGTRLTVL.

This rearrangement joins TRBV19 to TRBJ2-2, with D possibly matching TRBD1 (5 bases). V lost 1 base to trimming and J lost 4 bases, with 7 bases between them. This CDR3 comprises 14 residues. From germline, CDR1 is LNHDA and CDR2 SQIVND (reference sequence). The CDR3 loop reads CASSIGRVTGELFF. The CDR3 DNA reads as TGTGCCAGTAGTATAGGCAGGGTCACCGGGGAGCTGTTTTTT.

This clone showed up just a few times. The rearrangement links TRBV6-6 to TRBJ1-2; no clear D gene. Between the trimmed V and J ends, which lost 5 bases and 1 base, there was a span of 8 bases. The CDR3 contains 13 residues. Germline V gives CDR1 MNHNY, CDR2 SVGAGI (reference sequence). The CDR3 region is CASSPAVNYGYTF. In DNA, the CDR3 is TGTGCCAGCAGTCCCGCGGTTAACTATGGCTACACCTTC.

This clone was counted between two and nine times. CDR3 protein: CAKGVTGGRQPQHF. CDR3 nucleotide sequence: TGTGCCAAGGGGGTTACAGGGGGCAGGCAGCCCCAGCATTTT. The rearrangement links TRBV14 to TRBJ1-5, with 9 nucleotides matching TRBD1. Germline CDR1 is SGHDN and CDR2 is FVKESK. V lost 10 bases, J lost 7 bases, and 11 bases stayed unmatched. CDR3 size: 14 residues.

There are a few counts of this clone. The chain is built from TRBV5-5 and TRBJ2-5; no definite D call. The CDR3 runs to 15 residues. Germline V gives CDR1 SGHKS, CDR2 YYEKEE (reference sequence). V shed 0 bases and J shed 3 bases, with 12 bases lying between them. CDR3 DNA sequence: TGTGCCAGCAGCTTGGGTAACATCGGAGAAGAGACCCAGTACTTC. Its protein is CASSLGNIGEETQYF.

The chain couples TRBV2 to TRBJ2-7; possibly TRBD1 for D (5 bases). Trimming pared 5 bases from V and 4 bases from J, leaving 12 bases between. Germline V gives CDR1 SNHLY, CDR2 FYNNEI. CDR3 size: 13 residues. Written as DNA, the CDR3 is TGTGCCAGCAGTAGACAGATTTTTTACGAGCAGTACTTC. Translation gives CASSRQIFYEQYF.

This chain's CDR3 is CASSSFGQGEDYEQYF. The CDR3 DNA reads TGTGCCAGCAGTTCGTTCGGACAGGGGGAGGACTACGAGCAGTACTTC. The rearrangement joins TRBV6-6 to TRBJ2-7, with TRBD1 matching over 10 bases. CDR3 length: 16 amino acids. The V segment lost 4 bases and the J segment 3 bases; nucleotides outside the gene matches: 9. The germline gives CDR1 MNHNY, CDR2 SVGAGI (reference sequence).

This chain links TRBV6-2 or TRBV6-3 with TRBJ2-7, with 10 positions matching TRBD1. The CDR3 consists of 13 residues. Germline loops: CDR1 MNHEY, CDR2 SVGEGT. Trimming cost V 5 bases and J 4 bases; bases outside gene matches: 2. CDR3 in amino acids: CASSRDRGYEQYF. CDR3 in DNA: TGTGCCAGCAGTCGGGACAGGGGATACGAGCAGTACTTC.

The chain uses TRBV18 and TRBJ1-1; unclear D gene. The CDR3 totals 15 residues. Trimming stripped 1 base from V and 4 bases from J, with 13 bases between. CDR1 is KGHSH, CDR2 LQKENI, per germline. The CDR3 reads CASSPQTFGGTEAFF. For the CDR3, the DNA is TGTGCCAGCTCACCACAAACCTTTGGAGGCACTGAAGCTTTCTTT. The variable domain in full, with the rest retrieved from reference TRBV18 and TRBJ1-1, is NAGVMQNPRHLVRRRGQEARLRCSPMKGHSHVYWYRQLPEEGLKFMVYLQKENIIDESGMPKERFSAEFPKEGPSILRIQQVVRGDSAAYFCASSPQTFGGTEAFFGQGTRLTVV.

This chain connects TRBV27 to TRBJ1-2, with 8 bases fitting TRBD1. After removal of 5 bases from V and 8 bases from J, the junction contained 10 bases not matched to a gene. CDR1 MNHEY and CDR2 SMNVEV come from the germline V gene (reference sequence). This CDR3 contains 14 residues. CDR3 sequence: CASSPNRGTGGYTF. The DNA for the CDR3 is TGTGCCAGCAGTCCAAACAGGGGGACGGGAGGCTACACCTTC.

The chain has TRBV5-1 and TRBJ2-3; 10 nucleotides match TRBD2. J was trimmed by 4 bases and V by 2 bases; bases with no gene match: 7. Germline V gives CDR1 SGHRS, CDR2 YFSETQ. The length of the CDR3 is 16 residues. CDR3 in amino acids: CASSFSSGSISDTQYF. Written as DNA, the CDR3 is TGCGCCAGCAGCTTTTCTAGCGGGAGTATCTCAGATACGCAGTATTTT.

This clone was counted a single time. This CDR3 is CASTGTSGGVETQYF. CDR3 in DNA: TGTGCCAGCACAGGGACTAGCGGGGGGGTTGAGACCCAGTACTTC. The chain couples TRBV25-1 to TRBJ2-5; 16 nucleotides agree with TRBD2. The CDR3 loop spans 15 amino acids. J gave up 5 bases and V 7 bases, and 4 bases lay outside the gene matches. Per the germline V gene, CDR1 is MGHDK and CDR2 is SYGVNS.

V gene TRBV21-1 combines with J gene TRBJ2-1; the table gives TRBD2 as D, unverified against the DNA. TRBV21-1 is designated a pseudogene. This CDR3 contains 15 residues. The CDR3 loop is CASSRVLAGKDEQFF. CDR3 bases: TGTGCCAGCTCCAGAGTCCTAGCGGGAAAGGATGAGCAGTTCTTC.

The rearrangement joins TRBV14 to TRBJ2-1; 7 bases match TRBD1. The CDR3 spans 18 residues. Germline V gene data show CDR1 as SGHDN and CDR2 as FVKESK. The J segment lost 7 bases and the V segment lost 6 bases, leaving 21 bases of the junction unmatched. Here the CDR3 DNA reads TGTGCCAGCAGAAAGACAGGGCCGACACGAGGGGCAGGTAATGAGCAGTTCTTC. Translated, it gives CASRKTGPTRGAGNEQFF. Looking up the rest from reference TRBV14 and TRBJ2-1 gives the full variable domain: EAGVTQFPSHSVIEKGQTVTLRCDPISGHDNLYWYRRVMGKEIKFLLHFVKESKQDESGMPNNRFLAERTGGTYSTLKVQPAELEDSGVYFCASRKTGPTRGAGNEQFFGPGTRLTVL.

The chain joins TRBV4-1 to TRBJ2-7; unclear D gene. This CDR3 spans 16 amino acids. V dropped 0 bases and J dropped 3 bases, with 15 bases sitting between them. Germline V gene lookup returns CDR1 MGHRA and CDR2 YSYEKL. CDR3 in DNA: TGCGCCAGCAGCCAAGAGTCCAGCCCTAGACTCTACGAGCAGTACTTC. It yields the protein CASSQESSPRLYEQYF.

CDR3 protein: CASSRGGRDGYTF. The DNA for the CDR3 is TGTGCCAGCAGCCGAGGGGGAAGAGATGGCTACACCTTC. V is TRBV11-3 and J is TRBJ1-2; TRBD1 is a possible D gene (6 bases). The V gene's germline CDR1 is SGHNT and CDR2 YENEEA. V shed 5 bases and J shed 6 bases, with 13 bases lying between them. CDR3 size: 13 residues.

The chain joins TRBV5-1 to TRBJ2-3; D is uncertain. The CDR3 runs to 13 residues. Germline loops: CDR1 SGHRS, CDR2 YFSETQ. Trimming cost V 4 bases and J 6 bases, with 12 bases left between them. CDR3 nucleotides: TGCGCCAGCAGCCCTCGACTGAGTGATACGCAGTATTTT. It specifies CASSPRLSDTQYF.

The chain links TRBV6-4 to TRBJ2-7; 10 bases match TRBD2. The trim removed 8 bases at V and 1 base at J, leaving 5 bases unmatched. The V gene's germline CDR1 is MRHNA and CDR2 SNTAGT. The CDR3 totals 14 residues. The CDR3 sequence: CASPLAGESYEQYF. CDR3 bases: TGTGCCAGCCCTCTAGCGGGGGAATCCTACGAGCAGTACTTC.

The chain employs TRBV28 and TRBJ1-2, with TRBD1 matching over 9 bases. Germline trimming cut 6 bases from V and 12 bases from J; bases unmatched to any gene: 11. This CDR3 is 13 amino acids long. Germline V gene sequence: CDR1 MDHEN, CDR2 SYDVKM. The CDR3 spells CASSLGTGSQDTF. The CDR3 DNA follows: TGTGCCAGCAGCCTCGGGACAGGGAGCCAGGACACCTTC.

The rearrangement links TRBV6-4 to TRBJ2-1; possibly TRBD2 for D (5 bases). The CDR3 has 8 amino acids. Germline CDR1 MRHNA, CDR2 SNTAGT. Trimming stripped 10 bases from V and 16 bases from J, with 11 bases between. The CDR3 loop is CAIGAAFF. Written as DNA, the CDR3 is TGTGCCATCGGAGCGGCCTTCTTC.

This chain joins TRBV6-5 and TRBJ2-2; TRBD1 agrees at 8 bases. Trimming removed 6 bases from V and 5 bases from J; junction bases left unmatched: 8. The CDR3 length is 15 residues. CDR1 and CDR2 (germline): MNHEY, SVGAGI. Here the CDR3 reads CASRTGQGETGELFF. DNA for the CDR3: TGTGCCAGCAGAACTGGACAGGGTGAAACCGGGGAGCTGTTTTTT.

The chain links TRBV5-1 to TRBJ2-1; D remains ambiguous. The CDR3 runs to 14 residues. Trimming removed 7 bases from V and 5 bases from J, with 16 bases in between. Germline V gene sequence: CDR1 SGHRS, CDR2 YFSETQ. The CDR3: CASYGYTTNNEQFF. The CDR3 coding sequence is TGCGCCAGCTACGGATACACGACAAACAATGAGCAGTTCTTC.

The chain has TRBV6-5 and TRBJ1-4; no definite D call. V gave up 8 bases and J gave up 2 bases, with 9 bases separating them. This CDR3 is built from 13 residues. Per germline, CDR1 MNHEY and CDR2 SVGAGI. For the CDR3, the DNA is TGTGCCAGCCGGGAACTTACTAATGAAAAACTGTTTTTT. This sequence encodes CASRELTNEKLFF.

The chain links TRBV18 to TRBJ2-1; TRBD2 aligns across 9 bases. The trim removed 3 bases at V and 6 bases at J, leaving 9 bases unmatched. Germline assignment: CDR1 KGHSH and CDR2 LQKENI. The CDR3 has 16 residues. The CDR3 is CASSPWELAGANEQFF. The CDR3 DNA follows: TGTGCCAGCTCACCCTGGGAGTTAGCGGGAGCCAATGAGCAGTTCTTC. Together with reference TRBV18 and TRBJ2-1, the CDR3 gives the full variable domain: NAGVMQNPRHLVRRRGQEARLRCSPMKGHSHVYWYRQLPEEGLKFMVYLQKENIIDESGMPKERFSAEFPKEGPSILRIQQVVRGDSAAYFCASSPWELAGANEQFFGPGTRLTVL.

Written as DNA, the CDR3 is TGCGCCAGCAGCTCCTTAGCGGGGGACTCCAATGAGCAGTTCTTC. Translated, it gives CASSSLAGDSNEQFF. The V and J genes are TRBV5-1 and TRBJ2-1; 9 bases agree with TRBD2. CDR3 length: 15 residues. The ends lost 3 bases at V and 6 bases at J; junction bases unmatched: 7. Germline lookup yields CDR1 SGHRS and CDR2 YFSETQ.

There are a few counts of this clone. CDR3 DNA: TGTGCCAGCAGTTTGGGGCCGAACACTGAAGCTTTCTTT. It encodes CASSLGPNTEAFF. The V gene is TRBV12-3 or TRBV12-4, the J gene TRBJ1-1; TRBD1 might be the D (5 bases). Trimming shortened V by 3 bases and J by 1 base, and 6 bases separated the two germline ends. This CDR3 is built from 13 residues.

This clone was counted ten times or more. The chain has TRBV5-1 and TRBJ2-2; 8 bases map to TRBD1. Germline CDR1 SGHRS, CDR2 YFSETQ. This CDR3 comprises 15 residues. V was clipped by 4 bases and J by 2 bases; unmatched bases: 4. The CDR3 nucleotides read TGCGCCAGCAGCCCGGGACAGGCTAACACCGGGGAGCTGTTTTTT. Translating it yields CASSPGQANTGELFF.

This chain joins TRBV9 and TRBJ2-5; TRBD2 matches 7 bases. Germline V gene sequence: CDR1 SGDLS, CDR2 YYNGEE. Losses at the gene ends were 4 bases for V and 5 bases for J; bases not matched to a gene: 11. CDR3 length: 15 amino acids. The CDR3 DNA reads TGTGCCAGCAGCCCAGGCGGGGGAGAGGGTGAGACCCAGTACTTC. This sequence encodes CASSPGGGEGETQYF.